Shown below are 22 T cell receptor beta chains from a single sample sequenced in a study of control samples from healthy donors and cancer patients. Sequencing used immunoSEQ multiplex PCR; TCRdb keeps in-frame clones, though not all of them. The table lists about 120,000 clones, 85% to 95% of them singletons, with 2.6% in the top ten. Specimen: blood. These TCRs come from a man aged 30 to 39 in good health.

J is TRBJ1-2 and V is TRBV5-5; 7 bases match TRBD1. After removal of 0 bases from V and 13 bases from J, the junction contained 18 bases not matched to a gene. CDR3 length: 16 residues. Looked up from germline, CDR1 is SGHKS and CDR2 is YYEKEE (reference sequence). The CDR3 reads CASSLALRQGNLGGTF. For the CDR3, the DNA is TGTGCCAGCAGCTTGGCCTTGAGACAGGGAAATCTCGGGGGCACCTTC.

The rearrangement uses TRBV7-3 and TRBJ2-3; 11 bases agree with TRBD2. CDR3 length equals 15 residues. The V gene's germline CDR1 is SGHTA and CDR2 FQGTGA. After removal of 4 bases from V and 2 bases from J, the junction contained 2 bases not matched to a gene. The CDR3 reads CASSSSGGFTDTQYF. The CDR3, as DNA: TGTGCCAGCAGCTCTAGCGGGGGGTTCACAGATACGCAGTATTTT.

This sequence joins TRBV12-3 or TRBV12-4 and TRBJ1-6; D ambiguous. Trimming took off 8 bases at V and 7 bases at J, with 12 bases between the two ends. The length of the CDR3 is 13 residues. The DNA of the CDR3 is TGTGCCAGCGGTCGAACGGAGAATTCACCCCTCCACTTT. It is translated as CASGRTENSPLHF.

The CDR3 here is CASSDGAGGPRNIQYF. DNA of the CDR3: TGTGCCAGCAGTGACGGTGCGGGGGGGCCCCGAAACATTCAGTACTTC. This chain links TRBV6-1 with TRBJ2-4; 9 bases are a match to TRBD2. The germline CDR1 and CDR2 sequences are MNHNS and SASEGT. The CDR3 sequence is 16 residues long. Unmatched junction bases numbered 9, after V lost 3 bases and J lost 6 bases.

The chain carries TRBV4-1 and TRBJ2-2, with D hard to call. With 2 bases removed from V and 2 bases from J, the gap between germline ends came to 6 bases. The CDR3 runs 14 residues. Germline values: CDR1 MGHRA, CDR2 YSYEKL. CDR3 in amino acids: CASSQPRNTGELFF. CDR3 bases: TGCGCCAGCAGCCAACCTCGTAACACCGGGGAGCTGTTTTTT.

The rearrangement joins TRBV28 to TRBJ2-1; the match to TRBD2 covers 9 bases. Germline values: CDR1 MDHEN, CDR2 SYDVKM. This CDR3 region has 17 residues. With 3 bases clipped from V and 6 bases from J, the junction kept 12 bases outside the gene matches. CDR3 bases: TGTGCCAGCAGTTTGGGCGCGGGGGGGGCGATCCTCAATGAGCAGTTCTTC. Translated, it gives CASSLGAGGAILNEQFF.

The J gene is TRBJ2-5, the V gene TRBV7-9; D is perhaps TRBD2 (5 bases). From germline, CDR1 is SEHNR and CDR2 FQNEAQ (reference sequence). The CDR3 length is 12 residues. Trimming removed 6 bases from V and 5 bases from J, with 10 bases in between. The CDR3 loop reads CASRTWEETQYF. The CDR3 DNA follows: TGTGCCAGCAGGACCTGGGAGGAGACCCAGTACTTC.

The chain is built from TRBV6-5 and TRBJ1-4; TRBD1 agrees at 7 bases. Germline V gene sequence: CDR1 MNHEY, CDR2 SVGAGI. CDR3 size: 13 residues. The trim removed 11 bases at V and 5 bases at J, leaving 8 bases unmatched. The CDR3 spells CACIQGVNEKLFF. Written as DNA, the CDR3 is TGTGCCTGCATCCAGGGGGTCAATGAAAAACTGTTTTTT.

In DNA, the CDR3 is TGCGCCAGCAGCACAGGACAGGGGGGACTTTACAATGAGCAGTTCTTC. It encodes CASSTGQGGLYNEQFF. The rearrangement uses TRBV5-1 and TRBJ2-1; TRBD1 agrees at 10 bases. Germline loops: CDR1 SGHRS, CDR2 YFSETQ. The CDR3 is 16 amino acids. With 4 bases clipped from V and 4 bases from J, the junction kept 8 bases outside the gene matches.

This clone was picked up one time. This rearrangement joins TRBV5-1 to TRBJ2-5; 9 nucleotides match TRBD2. The CDR3 is 14 residues long. Germline V lookup: CDR1 SGHRS, CDR2 YFSETQ. The V gene end was trimmed by 3 bases and the J gene end by 5 bases; junction bases not matched to a gene: 5. CDR3: CASSSGTSRETQYF. The CDR3 coding sequence is TGCGCCAGCAGCTCCGGGACTAGCCGGGAGACCCAGTACTTC.

The J gene is TRBJ2-2, the V gene TRBV5-1; D remains ambiguous. Germline CDR1 and CDR2: SGHRS and YFSETQ. V was cut by 4 bases and J by 2 bases, with 12 bases left in between. The length of the CDR3 is 15 residues. The CDR3: CASSPRAGNTGELFF. DNA for the CDR3: TGCGCCAGCAGCCCTCGTGCAGGAAACACCGGGGAGCTGTTTTTT.

The J gene is TRBJ1-2, the V gene TRBV20-1; D is uncertain. CDR1 DFQATT and CDR2 SNEGSKA come from the germline V gene (reference sequence). This CDR3 region has 11 residues. V was pared by 1 base and J by 8 bases, with 8 bases between. The CDR3 spells CSARGGEGYTF. The CDR3 nucleotides read TGCAGTGCTAGAGGCGGGGAAGGCTACACCTTC.

The CDR3 sequence: CASSPGTGGEKLFF. Here the CDR3 DNA reads TGCGCCAGCAGTCCCGGGACAGGGGGAGAAAAACTGTTTTTT. The genes are TRBV10-1 and TRBJ1-4, with TRBD1 identical over 11 bases. V shed 5 bases and J 8 bases; nucleotides not matched to a gene: 4. This CDR3 comprises 14 residues. The germline CDR1 and CDR2 sequences are WNHNN and SYGVQD (reference sequence).

The V gene is TRBV29-1, the J gene TRBJ1-4; D uncertain. Germline values: CDR1 SQVTM, CDR2 ANQGSEA. The V and J ends lost 0 bases and 7 bases respectively, with 9 bases between them. The CDR3 runs 13 residues. CDR3 protein: CSVEDPAGEKLFF. The CDR3 DNA sequence: TGCAGCGTTGAAGACCCAGCGGGTGAAAAACTGTTTTTT.

The gene calls are TRBV28 and TRBJ1-2, with D tentatively TRBD1 (6 bases). Trimming cost V 6 bases and J 4 bases, with 12 bases left between them. This CDR3 region has 13 residues. In germline, CDR1 is MDHEN, CDR2 SYDVKM. The CDR3, as DNA: TGTGCCAGCAGATGGGGGGCGGGCTATGGCTACACCTTC. Translating gives CASRWGAGYGYTF.

This clone was found once. The chain recombines TRBV7-2 with TRBJ1-3; no clear D. This CDR3 has 15 residues. Germline V CDR1 and CDR2: SGHTA, FQGNSA. Between the trimmed V and J ends, which lost 1 base and 0 bases, there was a span of 7 bases. CDR3 DNA sequence: TGTGCCAGCAGCTTAGGAACGACCTCTGGAAACACCATATATTTT. Amino acids: CASSLGTTSGNTIYF. Drawing the rest from reference TRBV7-2 and TRBJ1-3, the complete variable domain is GAGVSQSPSNKVTEKGKDVELRCDPISGHTALYWYRQSLGQGLEFLIYFQGNSAPDKSGLPSDRFSAERTGGSVSTLTIQRTQQEDSAVYLCASSLGTTSGNTIYFGEGSWLTVV.

The CDR3 is CASSLTGAYGYTF. CDR3 coding DNA: TGTGCCAGCAGTTTGACAGGGGCCTATGGCTACACCTTC. The chain carries TRBV2 and TRBJ1-2; 8 nucleotides match TRBD1. Germline CDR1 and CDR2: SNHLY and FYNNEI. Losses at the gene ends were 5 bases for V and 4 bases for J; bases not matched to a gene: 3. This CDR3 is built from 13 residues.

V is TRBV3-1 (or the pseudogene TRBV3-2) and J is TRBJ2-2; 7 positions agree with TRBD2. Germline V CDR1 and CDR2: LGHDT, YNNKEL (reference sequence). The J segment lost 4 bases and the V segment lost 4 bases, leaving 18 bases of the junction unmatched. This CDR3 contains 19 residues. The CDR3 coding sequence is TGTGCCAGCAGCCCATCCCCCAGGGCGGGGGTCATGGGCACCGGGGAGCTGTTTTTT. As protein: CASSPSPRAGVMGTGELFF.

The chain has TRBV5-4 and TRBJ1-4; tentative D call: TRBD1 (6 bases). Germline lookup yields CDR1 SGHNT and CDR2 YYREEE (reference sequence). Trimming shortened V by 0 bases and J by 7 bases, and 13 bases separated the two germline ends. The CDR3 sequence is 15 residues long. The CDR3 DNA is TGTGCCAGCAGCTTGGCCGGGCAGGGGTTTGAAAAACTGTTTTTT. Protein product: CASSLAGQGFEKLFF.

The chain is built from TRBV27 and TRBJ2-7; no clear D gene. This CDR3 region has 15 residues. Germline V lookup: CDR1 MNHEY, CDR2 SMNVEV (reference sequence). With 3 bases removed from V and 2 bases from J, the gap between germline ends came to 14 bases. CDR3 residues: CASSFKGPPAYEQYF. The CDR3 nucleotides read TGTGCCAGCAGTTTCAAGGGCCCCCCCGCCTACGAGCAGTACTTC.

The chain links TRBV6-5 to TRBJ2-1; 9 bases are shared with TRBD2. Per germline, CDR1 MNHEY and CDR2 SVGAGI. The CDR3 extends over 15 amino acids. Losses at the gene ends were 6 bases for V and 2 bases for J; bases not matched to a gene: 5. The CDR3: CASSRVAGAYNEQFF. For the CDR3, the DNA is TGTGCCAGCAGCCGCGTAGCGGGGGCCTACAATGAGCAGTTCTTC.

The chain couples TRBV6-1 to TRBJ2-2; D is unclear. The V gene lost 3 bases and the J gene lost 2 bases, with 13 bases spanning the gap. The germline gives CDR1 MNHNS, CDR2 SASEGT. CDR3 size: 16 residues. The chain's CDR3 is CASSEAQNLNTGELFF. CDR3 in DNA: TGTGCCAGCAGTGAGGCACAGAACCTAAACACCGGGGAGCTGTTTTTT.